This TCR beta chain was observed in a study of immune cell composition in non-small cell lung cancer. Study-level points and caveats: Overall clonality, unlike maximal tumour-associated clone frequency, did not predict TIL reactivity. Tumour-reactive clones were not shown to match dominant in vivo tumour clones. Smoking pack-years did not significantly correlate with tumour TCR-beta clonality. Tumour-associated clones >0.5% occurred in roughly 35% of adenocarcinomas, about three quarters of squamous.

The V gene's germline CDR1 is MNHEY and CDR2 SMNVEV (reference sequence). Trimming cost V 6 bases and J 7 bases, with 16 bases left between them. This CDR3 comprises 14 residues. Normal lung sampling was at least 3 cm from the tumour, as distant as possible. This clone was recorded only once. Antigen unknown. The method was immunoSEQ multiplex PCR; TCRdb's version includes in-frame clones alone and lacks a portion of them. The profile covers around 6,000 clones, with roughly four fifths appearing a single time and 5% to 8% taken by the ten largest. This receptor was obtained from a human donor with non-small cell lung cancer. The V gene is TRBV27, the J gene TRBJ2-1; TRBD2 is a possible D gene (6 bases). Sequenced material: non-adjacent lung tissue. The CDR3 nucleotides read TGTGCCAGCAGAACCTGGGAGGCCGGAAATGAGCAGTTCTTC. Residues: CASRTWEAGNEQFF.